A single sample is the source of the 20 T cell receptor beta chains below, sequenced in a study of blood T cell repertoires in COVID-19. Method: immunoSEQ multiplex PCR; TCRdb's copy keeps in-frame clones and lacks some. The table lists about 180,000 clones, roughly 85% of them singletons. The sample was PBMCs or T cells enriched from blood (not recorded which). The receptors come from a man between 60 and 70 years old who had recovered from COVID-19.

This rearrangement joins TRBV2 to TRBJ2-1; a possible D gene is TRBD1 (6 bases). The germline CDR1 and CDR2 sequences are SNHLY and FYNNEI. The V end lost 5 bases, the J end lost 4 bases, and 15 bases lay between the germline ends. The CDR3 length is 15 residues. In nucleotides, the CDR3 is TGTGCCAGCAGTCGTGAACAGGGTCCTTACAATGAGCAGTTCTTC. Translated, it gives CASSREQGPYNEQFF.

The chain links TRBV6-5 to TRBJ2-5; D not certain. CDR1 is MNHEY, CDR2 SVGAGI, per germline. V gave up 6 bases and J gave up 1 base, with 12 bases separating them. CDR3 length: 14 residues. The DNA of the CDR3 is TGTGCCAGCAGACACCTGGCGGCCCAAGAGACCCAGTACTTC. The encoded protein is CASRHLAAQETQYF.

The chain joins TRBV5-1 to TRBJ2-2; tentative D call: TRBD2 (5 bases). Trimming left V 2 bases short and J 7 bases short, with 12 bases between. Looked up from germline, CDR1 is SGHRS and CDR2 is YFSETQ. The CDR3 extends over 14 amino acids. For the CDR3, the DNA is TGCGCCAGCAGCTTACGGGAAATGGGCGGGGAGCTGTTTTTT. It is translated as CASSLREMGGELFF.

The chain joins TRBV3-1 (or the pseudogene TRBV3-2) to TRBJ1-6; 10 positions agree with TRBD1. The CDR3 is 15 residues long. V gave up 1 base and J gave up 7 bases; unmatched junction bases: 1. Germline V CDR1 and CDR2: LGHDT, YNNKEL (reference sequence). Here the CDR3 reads CASSQGTGGNSPLHF. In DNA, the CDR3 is TGTGCCAGCAGCCAAGGGACAGGGGGAAATTCACCCCTCCACTTT.

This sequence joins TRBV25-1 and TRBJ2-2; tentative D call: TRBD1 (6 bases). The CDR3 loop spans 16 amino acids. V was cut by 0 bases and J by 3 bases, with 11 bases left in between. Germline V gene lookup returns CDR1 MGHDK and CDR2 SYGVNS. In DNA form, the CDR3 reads TGTGCCAGCAGTGAATACGTAGAGGGGGACACCGGGGAGCTGTTTTTT. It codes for CASSEYVEGDTGELFF.

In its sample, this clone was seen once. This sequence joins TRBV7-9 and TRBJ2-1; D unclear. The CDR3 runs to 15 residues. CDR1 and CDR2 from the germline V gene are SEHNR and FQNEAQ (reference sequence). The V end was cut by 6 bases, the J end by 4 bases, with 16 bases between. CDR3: CASSYRSAPYNEQFF. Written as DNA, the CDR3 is TGTGCCAGCAGTTACCGGTCCGCACCTTACAATGAGCAGTTCTTC. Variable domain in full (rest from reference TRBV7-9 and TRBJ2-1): DTGVSQNPRHKITKRGQNVTFRCDPISEHNRLYWYRQTLGQGPEFLTYFQNEAQLEKSRLLSDRFSAERPKGSFSTLEIQRTEQGDSAMYLCASSYRSAPYNEQFFGPGTRLTVL.

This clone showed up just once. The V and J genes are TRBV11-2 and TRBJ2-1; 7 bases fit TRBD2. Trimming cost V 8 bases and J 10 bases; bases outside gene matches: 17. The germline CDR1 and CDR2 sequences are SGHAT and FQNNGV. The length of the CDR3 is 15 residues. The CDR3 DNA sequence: TGTGCCAGCCGACGGGGGGACTACAGTCTCGAAGAGCAGTTCTTC. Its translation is CASRRGDYSLEEQFF. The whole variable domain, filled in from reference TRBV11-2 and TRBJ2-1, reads EAGVAQSPRYKIIEKRQSVAFWCNPISGHATLYWYQQILGQGPKLLIQFQNNGVVDDSQLPKDRFSAERLKGVDSTLKIQPAKLEDSAVYLCASRRGDYSLEEQFFGPGTRLTVL.

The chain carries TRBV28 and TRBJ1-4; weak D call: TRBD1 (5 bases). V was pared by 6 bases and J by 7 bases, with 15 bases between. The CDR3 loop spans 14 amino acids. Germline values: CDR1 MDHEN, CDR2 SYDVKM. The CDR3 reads CASSLRGKGEKLFF. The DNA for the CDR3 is TGTGCCAGCAGCCTGCGGGGGAAGGGTGAAAAACTGTTTTTT.

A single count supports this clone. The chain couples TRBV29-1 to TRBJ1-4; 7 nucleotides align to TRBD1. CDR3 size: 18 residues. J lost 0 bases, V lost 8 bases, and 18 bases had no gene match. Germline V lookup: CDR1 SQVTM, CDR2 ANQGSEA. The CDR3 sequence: CSPNKQGQEIATNEKLFF. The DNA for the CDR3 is TGCAGCCCTAATAAGCAAGGACAGGAGATCGCAACTAATGAAAAACTGTTTTTT.

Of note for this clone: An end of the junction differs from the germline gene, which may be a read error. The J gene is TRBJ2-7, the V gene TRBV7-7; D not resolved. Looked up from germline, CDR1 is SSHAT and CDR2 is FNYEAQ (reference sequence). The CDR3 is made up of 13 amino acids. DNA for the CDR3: TGTGCTAGCAGCTTATCCAACTCCTACGAGCAGTACTTC. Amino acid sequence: CASSLSNSYEQYF.

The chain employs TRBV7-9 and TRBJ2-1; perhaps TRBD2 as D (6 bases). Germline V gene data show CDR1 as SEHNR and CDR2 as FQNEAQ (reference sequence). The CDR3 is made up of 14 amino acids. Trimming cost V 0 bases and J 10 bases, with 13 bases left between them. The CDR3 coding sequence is TGTGCCAGCAGCTTAGCGCGGGTCGGGAGAGAGCAGTTCTTC. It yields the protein CASSLARVGREQFF.

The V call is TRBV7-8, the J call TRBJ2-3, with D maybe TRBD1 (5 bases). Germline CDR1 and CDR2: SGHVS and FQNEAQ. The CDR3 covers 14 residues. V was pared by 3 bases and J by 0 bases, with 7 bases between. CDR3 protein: CASSFGASTDTQYF. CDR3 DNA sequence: TGTGCCAGCAGCTTTGGGGCTAGCACAGATACGCAGTATTTT.

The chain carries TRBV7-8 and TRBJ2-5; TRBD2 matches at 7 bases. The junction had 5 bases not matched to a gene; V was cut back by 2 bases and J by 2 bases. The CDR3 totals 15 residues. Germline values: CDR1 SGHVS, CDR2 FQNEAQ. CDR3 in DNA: TGTGCCAGCAGCTTATACGGGGGAGGGCAAGAGACCCAGTACTTC. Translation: CASSLYGGGQETQYF.

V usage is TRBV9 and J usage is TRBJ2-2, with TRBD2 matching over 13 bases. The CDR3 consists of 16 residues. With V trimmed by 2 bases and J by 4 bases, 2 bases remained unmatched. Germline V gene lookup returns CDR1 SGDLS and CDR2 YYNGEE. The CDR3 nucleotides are TGTGCCAGCAGCGTGACTAGCGGGAGGCTCACCGGGGAGCTGTTTTTT. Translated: CASSVTSGRLTGELFF. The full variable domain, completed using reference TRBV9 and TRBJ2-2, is DSGVTQTPKHLITATGQRVTLRCSPRSGDLSVYWYQQSLDQGLQFLIQYYNGEERAKGNILERFSAQQFPDLHSELNLSSLELGDSALYFCASSVTSGRLTGELFFGEGSRLTVL.

CDR3 sequence: CSVPGISSYNEQFF. The CDR3 coding sequence is TGCAGCGTCCCCGGGATAAGCTCCTACAATGAGCAGTTCTTC. The chain combines TRBV29-1 with TRBJ2-1; D is possibly TRBD2 (5 bases). This CDR3 comprises 14 residues. Trimming left V 6 bases short and J 0 bases short, with 12 bases between. Germline CDR1 is SQVTM and CDR2 is ANQGSEA.

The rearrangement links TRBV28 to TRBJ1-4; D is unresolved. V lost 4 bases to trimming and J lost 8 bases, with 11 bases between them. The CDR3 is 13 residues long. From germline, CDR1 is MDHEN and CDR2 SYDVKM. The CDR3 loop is CASSSVLREKLFF. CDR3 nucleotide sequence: TGTGCCAGCAGTTCGGTCCTCCGAGAAAAACTGTTTTTT.

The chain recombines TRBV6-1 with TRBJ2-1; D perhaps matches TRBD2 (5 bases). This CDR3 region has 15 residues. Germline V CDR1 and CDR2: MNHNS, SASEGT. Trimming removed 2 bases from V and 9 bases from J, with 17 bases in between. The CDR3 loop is CASSERRSRGSEQFF. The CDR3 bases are TGTGCCAGCAGTGAAAGGAGGTCCCGAGGGAGTGAGCAGTTCTTC.

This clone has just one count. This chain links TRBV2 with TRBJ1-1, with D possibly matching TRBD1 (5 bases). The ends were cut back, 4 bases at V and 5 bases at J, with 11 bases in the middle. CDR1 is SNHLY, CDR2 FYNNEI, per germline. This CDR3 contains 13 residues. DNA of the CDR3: TGTGCCAGCAGTGGGGGGGTGGAGACTGAAGCTTTCTTT. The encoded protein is CASSGGVETEAFF.

In nucleotides, the CDR3 is TGCGCCAGCAGCTTGGCCGGGAGCACTGAAGCTTTCTTT. Protein: CASSLAGSTEAFF. The chain uses TRBV5-1 and TRBJ1-1; D ambiguous. The CDR3 runs to 13 residues. The germline V and J ends were trimmed by 0 bases and 4 bases, with 7 bases remaining between them. Germline lookup yields CDR1 SGHRS and CDR2 YFSETQ.

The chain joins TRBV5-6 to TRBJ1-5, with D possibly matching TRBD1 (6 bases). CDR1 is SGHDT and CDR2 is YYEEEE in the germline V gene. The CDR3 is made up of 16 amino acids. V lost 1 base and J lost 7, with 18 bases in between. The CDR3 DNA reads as TGTGCCAGCAGCTTGAGAACAGGGAGGGTTCGACAGCCCCAGCATTTT. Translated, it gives CASSLRTGRVRQPQHF. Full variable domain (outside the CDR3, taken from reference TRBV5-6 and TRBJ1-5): DAGVTQSPTHLIKTRGQQVTLRCSPKSGHDTVSWYQQALGQGPQFIFQYYEEEERQRGNFPDRFSGHQFPNYSSELNVNALLLGDSALYLCASSLRTGRVRQPQHFGDGTRLSIL.